The entry below describes one T cell receptor (beta chain). These data are taken from a study of blood T cell repertoires in COVID-19. Assay: immunoSEQ multiplex PCR; the TCRdb copy retains only in-frame clones and omits some. Of 180,000 or so clones in the sample, roughly three quarters were seen once. Each participant's cohort was designated according to participant-reported clinical history. Individuals in the exposed group had encountered a COVID-19 case within 2 weeks preceding study entry. Material: PBMCs or T cells enriched from blood (not recorded which). The sequence came from a man aged 55 to 70 who had been exposed to COVID-19.

Here the CDR3 DNA reads TGTGCCAGCAGCTCCCCAGGACAGGACGATGAGCAGTTCTTC. Translated, it gives CASSSPGQDDEQFF. The V and J genes are TRBV5-4 and TRBJ2-1, with 7 bases fitting TRBD1. V lost 3 bases to trimming and J lost 8 bases; unmatched junction nucleotides: 8. This CDR3 spans 14 amino acids. Germline CDR1 SGHNT, CDR2 YYREEE (reference sequence).